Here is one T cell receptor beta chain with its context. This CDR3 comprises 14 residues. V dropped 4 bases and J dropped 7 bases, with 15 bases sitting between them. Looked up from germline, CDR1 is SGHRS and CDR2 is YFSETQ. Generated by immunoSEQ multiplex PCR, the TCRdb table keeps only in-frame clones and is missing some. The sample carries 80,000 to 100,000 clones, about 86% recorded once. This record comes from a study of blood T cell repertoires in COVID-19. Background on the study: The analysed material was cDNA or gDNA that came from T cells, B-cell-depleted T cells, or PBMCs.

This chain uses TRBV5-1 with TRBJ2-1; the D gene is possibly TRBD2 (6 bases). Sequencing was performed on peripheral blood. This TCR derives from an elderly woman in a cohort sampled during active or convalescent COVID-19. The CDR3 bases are TGCGCCAGCAGCCTCCTCCGGACTATAAATGAGCAGTTCTTC. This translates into CASSLLRTINEQFF.